This T cell receptor beta chain stems from a study of blood T cell repertoires in COVID-19. The sample holds one count of this clone. Profiled with immunoSEQ multiplex PCR; TCRdb holds only in-frame clones, not every one. The repertoire holds roughly 200,000 clones, with around 83% as singletons. Losses at the gene ends were 2 bases for V and 5 bases for J; bases not matched to a gene: 4. From germline, CDR1 is SGHTA and CDR2 FQGTGA. The CDR3 spans 14 residues. The chain has TRBV7-3 and TRBJ1-2, with 8 bases matching TRBD1. The clonotype was recovered from an elderly woman with acute or convalescent COVID-19. The specimen sequenced was peripheral blood. The CDR3 region is CASSLAGGAYGYTF. Here the CDR3 DNA reads TGTGCCAGCAGCTTAGCAGGGGGCGCGTATGGCTACACCTTC.